Sequencing of this T cell receptor (beta chain) was carried out in a study of blood T cell repertoires in COVID-19. The wider study: Sample material is recorded as cDNA or gDNA derived from T cells, B-cell-depleted T cells, or PBMCs.

As processed by the authors: Amplifying reference gene primers gave estimates of nucleated cell counts. Data came from immunoSEQ multiplex PCR; TCRdb stores just in-frame clones and leaves some out. That table is the source of V, J and clone size, and D and trimming were worked out from the DNA. The sample records about 190,000 clones, around 89% being singletons. This CDR3 has 16 residues. V gave up 6 bases and J gave up 9 bases; unmatched junction bases: 13. The germline CDR1 and CDR2 sequences are SNHLY and FYNNEI. The clonotype comes from a man in his forties with active or convalescent COVID-19. Sequenced: peripheral blood. The rearrangement joins TRBV2 to TRBJ2-1; 11 bases line up with TRBD2. The CDR3 region has the DNA TGTGCCAGCAGGGAACCGGGACTAGCGGCCGGAGGTGAGCAGTTCTTC. This translates into CASREPGLAAGGEQFF.